The clone carrying this TCR beta chain turned up a few times. What it recognizes is unknown. A quantity of about 0.5 to 1 ug RNA underwent reverse transcription using random hexamers. Amplification of TCR beta CDR3 across 54 Vbeta and 13 Jbeta was performed with immunoSEQ multiplex PCR. TCRdb called the immunoSEQ multiplex PCR reads again in MiXCR, with one record for every CDR3 protein. The data show roughly 150,000 distinct CDR3 sequences, with around 95% seen just once and 0.14% to 0.15% held by the top ten. With 0 bases removed from V and 4 bases from J, the gap between germline ends came to 4 bases. Germline CDR1 and CDR2: MRHNA and SNTAGT. The CDR3 is 13 residues long. The data derive from a study of CD8 T cells in Susac syndrome. Whole-study results and caveats: It was acknowledged by the study that relatively few individuals were included in its TCR sequencing and HLA analysis.

FACS enriched CD8+ TEMRA cells, while bulk CD8+ and CD4+ were negatively isolated. The specimen sequenced was CD8+ T cells from PBMCs. The sequence was obtained from a human donor with multiple sclerosis. This chain links TRBV6-4 with TRBJ1-5; no reliable D call. DNA for the CDR3: TGTGCCAGCAGTGACTCCCCGAATCAGCCCCAGCATTTT. Its translation is CASSDSPNQPQHF.